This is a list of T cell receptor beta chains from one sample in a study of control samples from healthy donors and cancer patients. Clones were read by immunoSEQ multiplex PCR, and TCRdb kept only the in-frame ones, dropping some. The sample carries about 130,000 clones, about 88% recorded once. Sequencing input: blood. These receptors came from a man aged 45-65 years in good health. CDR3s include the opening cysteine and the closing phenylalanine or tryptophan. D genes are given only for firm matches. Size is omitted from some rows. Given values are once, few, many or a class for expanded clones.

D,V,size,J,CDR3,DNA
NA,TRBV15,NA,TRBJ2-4,CATSSQVLENIQYF,TGTGCCACCAGCTCTCAGGTTCTTGAAAACATTCAGTACTTC
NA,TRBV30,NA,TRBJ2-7,CAWSPPTAYYEQYF,TGTGCCTGGAGTCCTCCGACAGCCTACTACGAGCAGTACTTC
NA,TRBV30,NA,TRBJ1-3,CAWSVGNTIYF,TGTGCCTGGAGTGTAGGAAACACCATATATTTT
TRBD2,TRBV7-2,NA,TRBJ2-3,CASSLAFKGLASYLSSTDTQYF,TGTGCCAGCAGCTTAGCTTTCAAGGGACTAGCGTCCTACCTCAGTAGCACAGATACGCAGTATTTT
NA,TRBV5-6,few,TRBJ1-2,CASSKGRDYGYTF,TGTGCCAGCAGCAAGGGTCGGGACTATGGCTACACCTTC
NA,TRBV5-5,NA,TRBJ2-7,CASSLPAGGIYEQYF,TGTGCCAGCAGCTTGCCGGCAGGGGGGATATACGAGCAGTACTTC
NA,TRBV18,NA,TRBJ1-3,CASTRGNTIYF,TGTGCCAGTACTCGCGGAAACACCATATATTTT
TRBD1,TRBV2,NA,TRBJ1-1,CASNIDRALEAFF,TGTGCCAGCAATATCGACAGGGCCCTTGAAGCTTTCTTT
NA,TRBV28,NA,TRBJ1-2,CASSLLDYGYTF,TGTGCCAGCAGTTTATTAGACTACGGCTACACCTTC
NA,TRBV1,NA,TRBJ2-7,CTSSRSTGGHYEQYF,TGCACCAGCAGCCGTTCGACAGGGGGCCACTACGAGCAGTACTTC
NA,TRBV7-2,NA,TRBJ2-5,CASSLGLAGRGTQYF,TGTGCCAGCAGCTTAGGTCTGGCGGGGCGTGGGACCCAGTACTTC
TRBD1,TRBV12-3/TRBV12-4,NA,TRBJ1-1,CASSFGTAIEAFF,TGTGCCAGCAGTTTTGGGACAGCGATAGAAGCTTTCTTT
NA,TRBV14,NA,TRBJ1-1,CASKGGGVSEAFF,TGTGCCAGCAAGGGGGGGGGTGTGAGTGAAGCTTTCTTT
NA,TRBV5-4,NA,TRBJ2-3,CASSLASFTDTQYF,TGTGCCAGCAGCTTGGCCTCCTTCACAGATACGCAGTATTTT
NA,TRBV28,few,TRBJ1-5,CASTLPRGPQHF,TGTGCCAGCACCCTACCCCGGGGACCCCAGCATTTT
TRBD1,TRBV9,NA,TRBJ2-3,CASSYRGRSADTQYF,TGTGCCAGCAGTTACAGGGGGCGCTCAGCCGATACGCAGTATTTT
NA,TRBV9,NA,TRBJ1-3,CASADMVAGNTIYF,TGTGCCAGCGCCGATATGGTGGCTGGAAACACCATATATTTT
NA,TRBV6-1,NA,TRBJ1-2,CASSERTKLTPNYGYTF,TGTGCCAGCAGTGAAAGGACAAAACTCACCCCTAACTATGGCTACACCTTC
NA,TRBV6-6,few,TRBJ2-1,CASSYYGPSYGEQFF,TGTGCCAGCAGTTACTACGGTCCCTCCTACGGGGAGCAGTTCTTC
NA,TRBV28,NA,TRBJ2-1,CASSLSGFGNEQFF,TGTGCCAGCAGTTTATCGGGGTTCGGCAATGAGCAGTTCTTC
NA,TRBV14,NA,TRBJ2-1,CASSPRPSRYNEQFF,TGTGCCAGCAGCCCTAGACCTAGCCGTTACAATGAGCAGTTCTTC
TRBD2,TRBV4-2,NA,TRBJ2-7,CASSYGLADKGDYEQYF,TGTGCCAGCAGCTATGGACTAGCGGACAAAGGGGATTACGAGCAGTACTTC
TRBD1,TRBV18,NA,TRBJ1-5,CASSPREQGGQPQHF,TGTGCCAGCTCACCACGGGAGCAGGGGGGTCAGCCCCAGCATTTT
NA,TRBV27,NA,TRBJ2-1,CASSPSSSYNEQFF,TGTGCCAGCAGCCCCTCTAGCTCCTACAATGAGCAGTTCTTC
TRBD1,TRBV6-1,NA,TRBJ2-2,CASSGWTGGMGTGELFF,TGTGCCAGCAGTGGCTGGACAGGGGGCATGGGCACCGGGGAGCTGTTTTTT
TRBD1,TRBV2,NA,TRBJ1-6,CASRGQGGNNSPLHF,TGTGCCAGCAGAGGACAGGGCGGAAATAATTCACCCCTCCACTTT
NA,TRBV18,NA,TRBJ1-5,CASSPPGGTQPQHF,TGTGCCAGCTCACCACCCGGAGGTACCCAGCCCCAGCATTTT
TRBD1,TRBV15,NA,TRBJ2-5,CATSRDRGLIETQYF,TGTGCCACCAGCAGGGACAGGGGGCTAATAGAGACCCAGTACTTC
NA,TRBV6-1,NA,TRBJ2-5,CASSEDRVAGETQYF,TGTGCCAGCAGTGAAGACAGGGTAGCCGGGGAGACCCAGTACTTC
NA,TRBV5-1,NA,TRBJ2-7,CASSLDRLWEQYF,TGCGCCAGCAGCTTGGACAGGCTTTGGGAGCAGTACTTC
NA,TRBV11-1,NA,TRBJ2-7,CASSLVAGSVSGEQYF,TGTGCCAGCAGCTTAGTTGCAGGGTCTGTTTCGGGGGAGCAGTACTTC
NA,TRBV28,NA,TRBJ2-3,CASSPLSGSDTQYF,TGTGCCAGCAGTCCTCTCAGCGGGTCAGATACGCAGTATTTT
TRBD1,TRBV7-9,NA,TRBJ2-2,CASSFNPTGGTSGTGELFF,TGTGCCAGCAGCTTTAACCCGACAGGGGGCACGAGCGGCACCGGGGAGCTGTTTTTT
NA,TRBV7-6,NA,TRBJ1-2,CASSLATNVFDGYTF,TGTGCCAGCAGCTTGGCCACGAATGTCTTTGATGGCTACACCTTC
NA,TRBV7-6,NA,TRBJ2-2,CASSHPWSSGELFF,TGTGCCAGCAGCCACCCATGGTCGAGCGGGGAGCTGTTTTTT
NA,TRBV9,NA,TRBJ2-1,CASSVWGFGNEQFF,TGTGCCAGCAGCGTATGGGGATTTGGGAATGAGCAGTTCTTC
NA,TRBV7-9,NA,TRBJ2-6,CASSSRWSGANVLTF,TGTGCCAGCAGCAGCCGTTGGTCTGGGGCCAACGTCCTGACTTTC
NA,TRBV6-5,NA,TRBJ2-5,CASSYDRITQYF,TGTGCCAGCAGTTATGACAGAATAACCCAGTACTTC
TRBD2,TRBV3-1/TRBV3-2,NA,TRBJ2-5,CASSQVTAGGLETQYF,TGTGCCAGCAGCCAAGTGACAGCGGGGGGGCTGGAGACCCAGTACTTC